This TCR beta chain is drawn from a study of T-cell reconstitution after alpha-beta-depleted transplantation in children. Whole-study findings and limits: Expanded graft clones, several hundred of them, were reportedly the source of alpha-beta T cells about two months after transplant. Some patients owed their high day-60 TCRbeta diversity to surviving recipient T cells and thymic progenitors.

A library of TCRbeta sequences, prepared with unique molecular identifiers, was generated. TCRdb re-analysed the PCR reads in MiXCR, keeping a single row per CDR3 protein. The repertoire holds approximately 85,000 distinct CDR3 sequences, with roughly a sixth as singletons. Germline lookup yields CDR1 MNHEY and CDR2 SVGEGT. The V gene lost 1 base and the J gene lost 2 bases, with 10 bases spanning the gap. CDR3 length equals 15 residues. To note about this clonotype: The antigen remains unidentified.

The chain uses TRBV6-2 or TRBV6-3 and TRBJ2-3; maybe TRBD2 (6 bases). Sample: PBMCs, mostly from graft donor cells, taken 180 days after TCRalphabeta/CD19-depleted stem cell transplant. The clonotype was recovered from a male patient aged 2-9 years who had a stem cell transplant for acute lymphoblastic leukemia, so the T cells may come from the graft donor. The CDR3 loop is CASSYYGGYTDTQYF. Written as DNA, the CDR3 is TGTGCCAGCAGTTACTACGGGGGTTACACAGATACGCAGTATTTT.